This note documents a single T cell receptor beta chain sequence. No antigen is known for it. The data belong to a study of shared clonotypes between healthy human individuals. Study-wide results and caveats: Clonotype sharing across several donors was observed for around 5.1% of naive CD4 clonotypes.

CCR7-negative CD45RA+ TemRA cells were pooled with CD45RO+ cells for CD8 memory. CDR3 length: 16 amino acids. Germline V gene data show CDR1 as SGHAT and CDR2 as FQNNGV. V was pared by 1 base and J by 0 bases, with 5 bases of the junction left unmatched. Generated by immunoSEQ multiplex PCR, the TCRdb table keeps only in-frame clones and is missing some. The sample has more than 550,000 clones, around 91% seen once. The rearrangement joins TRBV11-2 to TRBJ1-1; 7 bases map to TRBD1. Specimen: memory CD8+ T cells from PBMCs. The subset is: CD45RO+ cells pooled with CCR7-negative TemRA cells. The TCR comes from a man aged 18 to 30 in good health. Some clones in this sample may be carry-over from other donors' samples. For the CDR3, the DNA is TGTGCCAGCAGCTTAGGGCGAGGGGGCCTGAACACTGAAGCTTTCTTT. Translated, it gives CASSLGRGGLNTEAFF. The full variable domain, its missing parts supplied by reference TRBV11-2 and TRBJ1-1, is EAGVAQSPRYKIIEKRQSVAFWCNPISGHATLYWYQQILGQGPKLLIQFQNNGVVDDSQLPKDRFSAERLKGVDSTLKIQPAKLEDSAVYLCASSLGRGGLNTEAFFGQGTRLTVV.